The source of this T cell receptor (beta chain) is a study of early T cells in non-severe SARS-CoV-2 infection. As for the study in general: Sequencing of unsorted whole blood was done on bulk RNA, leaving chains unpaired.

The CDR3 extends over 13 amino acids. Germline assignment: CDR1 SGDLS and CDR2 YYNGEE. Between the trimmed V and J ends, which lost 4 bases and 2 bases, there was a span of 10 bases. A note on this clonotype: Its antigen is currently unknown.

General study points: Anti-spike CD8 specificities were favored by VDJdb matching, whose results missed private and CD4 specificities.

Individual cDNA molecules each received unique molecular identifiers attached to them. TCRdb called the 5' RACE reads again in MiXCR, with one record for every CDR3 protein. This table holds some 29,000 distinct CDR3 sequences, 4.5% to 5% found once. This sequence joins TRBV9 and TRBJ2-7; D uncertain. Material for sequencing was whole blood. The clonotype was recovered from an adult who was a healthcare worker with PCR-confirmed SARS-CoV-2 infection or an uninfected control (not recorded which). The CDR3 region is CASSPPGAYEQYF. Written as DNA, the CDR3 is TGTGCCAGCAGCCCTCCTGGCGCCTACGAGCAGTACTTC.